This TCR beta chain was found in a study of CD8+ T cells in alopecia areata listed by TCRdb under 2018. About the investigation overall: The treated patients, all with moderate-to-severe alopecia areata, were enrolled in an open-label pilot trial of oral tofacitinib given at 5 to 10 mg twice daily. Patients received tofacitinib for 6 to 18 months and were then followed off drug for 6 months to check for delayed response and recurrence. The study used high-throughput TCRbeta sequencing to examine T cell clonal expansion in alopecia areata, in both the C3H/HeJ mouse model and human patients. Human TCRbeta sequencing covered scalp tissue and sorted CD4+ and CD8+ peripheral blood T cells from patchy and totalis/universalis alopecia areata patients and healthy controls. Biopsies were taken from tofacitinib-treated patients at baseline and again at 4 and 24 weeks into treatment, and several of those patients also had a later scalp biopsy. Scalp clonality was compared among normal scalp (n=4), patchy alopecia areata scalp (n=8), and alopecia totalis/universalis scalp (n=8). RNA was obtained with the PAXgene miRNA kit for fixed scalp, the miRNeasy kit for PBMCs, and the RNeasy kit for mouse skin. TCRbeta CDR3 regions were amplified by immunoSEQ multiplex PCR with 35 Vbeta forward and 13 Jbeta reverse primers.

The time point label corresponds to: baseline before oral tofacitinib. Peripheral blood and lesional scalp punch biopsies were obtained from patients with alopecia areata. PBMCs were separated by density centrifugation and stained for CD3, CD4 and CD8, after which CD4+ and CD8+ T cells were sorted on a FACSAria. The library was prepared using the immunoSEQ multiplex PCR assay. RNA was extracted from all samples and reverse transcribed into cDNA as template for TCR sequencing. First-strand cDNA was synthesized using SuperScript III with a 2:1 mix of oligo-dT and random hexamers. A synthetic immune receptor repertoire was used to assess amplification bias, and residual bias was removed computationally. Under the source paper's analysis protocol: After raw reads were preprocessed to remove errors, the CDR3 was defined following IMGT conventions as running from the conserved cysteine to phenylalanine. To get clonality, Shannon entropy was normalized by log2 of the number of productive unique TCRs and the result was subtracted from 1. Whether scalp clones were CD4 or CD8 was inferred by matching scalp TCRbeta sequences against CD4 and CD8 repertoires sorted from blood. This is the immuneACCESS table as TCRdb keeps it, with only in-frame sequences that have V and J called. A part of the clones is gone; compared with another copy, unresolved V genes explain less than half, and the rest is unexplained. Clone size and V and J calls were adopted from that table, with D and trimming inferred from the DNA. This sample has under 250,000 clones in its table, and more than 45% of those were observed once. Around 0.46% of the sample goes to the ten largest clones.

The CDR3 runs 16 amino acids, cysteine and phenylalanine included. Only the CDR3 portion is preserved as DNA: 48 bases, with reading frame beginning at the first base. The germline V gene (reference sequence) specifies SGHNT as CDR1 and YYREEE as CDR2. The germline V and J ends show losses of 4 bases and 8 bases respectively, and no gene match explains 12 bases of the junction. Study-wide conclusions, independent of this receptor: Higher clonality and more expanded CD8+ clones were observed in lesional scalp than in normal scalp, particularly in alopecia totalis/universalis, a finding suggestive of antigenic drive. Scalp TCR repertoire analysis is complicated because resident alphabeta T cells in normal human skin are also sequenced, whereas mouse skin is dominated by gammadelta T cells. Compared with mice, TCR sequences shared between patients were less clear, possibly partly because of HLA diversity across the patient population.

For this clone: Its antigen remains unidentified. Base qualities are not provided; no much larger clone lies one nucleotide away.

This sequence uses TRBV5-4 and TRBJ2-1, and 10 bases in between align with TRBD1. The origin of this receptor is a human donor with alopecia areata. Sequenced here: CD4+ T cells sorted from blood, sampled at week 0. Read as DNA, the sequence is TGTGCCAGCAGCCCCAAACGGGGACAGGGGTTGGATGAGCAGTTCTTC. This gives the protein CASSPKRGQGLDEQFF.